Reported below is one T cell receptor beta chain. Its specificity is unknown. This record comes from a study of identifying expanded T cells in peripheral blood. General study points: Variance in clone template counts between approximately two-week samples significantly increased with total template count across all healthy donors. Differentially abundant clones: about 1.3 between replicates, 16.4 at around 15 days, 19 at four.

CDR3 length: 15 amino acids. Germline assignment: CDR1 MDHEN and CDR2 SYDVKM. V was trimmed by 7 bases and J by 0 bases, leaving 15 bases between them. Generated by immunoSEQ multiplex PCR, the TCRdb table keeps only in-frame clones and is missing some. The sample lists some 78,000 clones; 65% to 85% were seen once. Sequencing used blood. This TCR was recovered from a person between 18 and 75 years old in good health. This rearrangement joins TRBV28 to TRBJ2-5; the D call may be TRBD1 or TRBD2 (5 bases each). The CDR3 here is CASTPPGTNQETQYF. The CDR3, as DNA: TGTGCCAGCACCCCGCCCGGGACGAACCAAGAGACCCAGTACTTC.